Here is one T cell receptor beta chain with its context. The germline gives CDR1 MNHNY, CDR2 SVGAGI (reference sequence). V lost 7 bases to trimming and J lost 5 bases, with 12 bases between them. This CDR3 is built from 13 residues. This sample is part of a study of T cell changes during pregnancy in multiple sclerosis. The protocol was immunoSEQ multiplex PCR, while the TCRdb copy is restricted to in-frame clones and leaves out a portion. This sample has 84,000 or so clones; approximately 94% occur once, and the top ten carry around 2.5%. V gene TRBV6-6 combines with J gene TRBJ1-5; D is unclear. This TCR was sampled from a female donor with multiple sclerosis, enrolled in a pregnancy study. Sequenced material: peripheral blood, taken in the third trimester of pregnancy. The DNA of the CDR3 is TGTGCCAGCACTACTCGCCCCTATCAGCCCCAGCATTTT. As protein: CASTTRPYQPQHF.